This TCR beta chain stems from a study of CD8+CD57+ T cells in acquired aplastic anemia. Study summary: The sorted CD4+ and CD8+ cells yielded an average about 3.5 ug of DNA. Notes on the study in general: Statistical testing detected no significant gap in CD8+ Simpson's diversity between patients and controls.

This clonotype appeared a single time. Its matching antigen is unknown. A much larger clone differs from this one at a single base, so this may be a read error. For CDR3 and TCR beta VDJ profiling, genomic DNA was the template used. Each CDR3 protein gets one entry after TCRdb re-called the reads with MiXCR. The sample has about 210,000 distinct CDR3 sequences, 34% seen once. Germline assignment: CDR1 MNHNS and CDR2 SASEGT. V was clipped by 11 bases and J by 8 bases; unmatched bases: 20. The CDR3 sequence is 15 residues long. Sequencing was performed on sorted CD4+, CD8+, or CD8+CD57+ T cells (not recorded which) from PBMCs. The chain uses TRBV6-1 and TRBJ1-2; 7 nucleotides line up with TRBD1. This receptor was taken from a human donor in good health, serving as a control. The CDR3 bases are TGTGCCGGCAACCCCCGACAGGGAGGTTATGGGGGCTACACCTTC. This codes for CAGNPRQGGYGGYTF.